At least ten counts were recorded for the clone carrying this T cell receptor beta chain. The data stem from a study of molecular identifiers for immune sequencing clone quantification. TCRdb ran MiXCR on the PCR reads and lists one entry per CDR3 protein. The data contain 350,000 or so distinct CDR3 sequences, about a fifth of them singletons. Germline V CDR1 and CDR2: LGHNT, FRNRAP. CDR3 size: 15 residues. Trimming cost V 1 base and J 3 bases, with 10 bases left between them. A CD8+CD4-CCR7+CD45RA+ phenotype served as the sorting definition for naive CD8 T cells. The chain is built from TRBV12-5 and TRBJ1-5; no clear D gene. This sequence originates from a human donor in good health. Some libraries in this study had Jurkat cell RNA spiked in. The sample taken for sequencing was naive CD8+ T cells from blood, with Jurkat cell RNA spiked in. Subset reported: FACS-sorted CD8+CD4-CCR7+CD45RA+ naive T cells. CDR3 nucleotides: TGTGCTAGTGGTTTGGCCTCGAAGAACAATCAGCCCCAGCATTTT. This encodes CASGLASKNNQPQHF.